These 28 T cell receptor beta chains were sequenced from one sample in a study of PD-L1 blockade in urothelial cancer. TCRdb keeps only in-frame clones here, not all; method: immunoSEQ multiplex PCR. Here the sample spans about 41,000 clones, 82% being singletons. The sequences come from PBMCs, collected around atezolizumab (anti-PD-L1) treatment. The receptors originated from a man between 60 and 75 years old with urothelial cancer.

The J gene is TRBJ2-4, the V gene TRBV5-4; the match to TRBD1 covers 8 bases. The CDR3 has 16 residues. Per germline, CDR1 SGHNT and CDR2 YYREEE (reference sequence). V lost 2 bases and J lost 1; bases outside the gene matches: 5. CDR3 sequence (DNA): TGTGCCAGCAGCTTCGGGACAGGAGGGGCCAAAAACATTCAGTACTTC. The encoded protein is CASSFGTGGAKNIQYF. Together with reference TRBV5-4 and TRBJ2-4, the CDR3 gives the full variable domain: ETGVTQSPTHLIKTRGQQVTLRCSSQSGHNTVSWYQQALGQGPQFIFQYYREEENGRGNFPPRFSGLQFPNYSSELNVNALELDDSALYLCASSFGTGGAKNIQYFGAGTRLSVL.

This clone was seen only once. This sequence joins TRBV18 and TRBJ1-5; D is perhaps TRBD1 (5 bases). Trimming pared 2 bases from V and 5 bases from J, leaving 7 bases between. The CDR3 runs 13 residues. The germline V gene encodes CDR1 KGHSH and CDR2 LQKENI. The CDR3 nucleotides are TGTGCCAGCTCACCAGCGGGGGATCAGCCCCAGCATTTT. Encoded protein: CASSPAGDQPQHF.

The DNA for the CDR3 is TGTGCCAGCGGCGGGCTAGCGGGGGGGCAAGGATCCACAGATACGCAGTATTTT. This encodes CASGGLAGGQGSTDTQYF. The gene calls are TRBV2 and TRBJ2-3; 12 bases match TRBD2. The germline gives CDR1 SNHLY, CDR2 FYNNEI. Germline trimming cut 8 bases from V and 2 bases from J; bases unmatched to any gene: 14. CDR3 length: 18 amino acids.

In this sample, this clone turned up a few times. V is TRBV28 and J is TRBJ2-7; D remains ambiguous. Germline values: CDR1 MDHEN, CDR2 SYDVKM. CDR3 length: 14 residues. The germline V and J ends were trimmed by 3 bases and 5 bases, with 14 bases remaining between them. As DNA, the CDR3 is TGTGCCAGCAGTTTCGAACTGCCTCTTAACGAGCAGTACTTC. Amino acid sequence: CASSFELPLNEQYF.

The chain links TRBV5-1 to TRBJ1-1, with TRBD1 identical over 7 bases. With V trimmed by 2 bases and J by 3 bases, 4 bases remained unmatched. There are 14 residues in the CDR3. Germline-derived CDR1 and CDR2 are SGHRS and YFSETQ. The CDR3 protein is CASSFTGTDTEAFF. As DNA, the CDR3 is TGCGCCAGCAGCTTTACCGGGACAGACACTGAAGCTTTCTTT.

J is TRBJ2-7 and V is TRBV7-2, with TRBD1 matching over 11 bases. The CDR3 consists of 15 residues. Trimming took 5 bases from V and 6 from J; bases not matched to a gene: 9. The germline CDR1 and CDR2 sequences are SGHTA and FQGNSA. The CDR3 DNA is TGTGCCAGCAGCCCCCGGACAGGGGGCTTTGGCGAGCAGTACTTC. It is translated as CASSPRTGGFGEQYF.

Here the CDR3 DNA reads TGTGCCAGCAGTGCCCGACTAGCGGGCTACGAGCAGTACTTC. Translation gives CASSARLAGYEQYF. This chain connects TRBV6-1 to TRBJ2-7; 10 bases match TRBD2. Germline V gene lookup returns CDR1 MNHNS and CDR2 SASEGT. V was clipped by 4 bases and J by 3 bases; unmatched bases: 3. The CDR3 sequence is 14 residues long.

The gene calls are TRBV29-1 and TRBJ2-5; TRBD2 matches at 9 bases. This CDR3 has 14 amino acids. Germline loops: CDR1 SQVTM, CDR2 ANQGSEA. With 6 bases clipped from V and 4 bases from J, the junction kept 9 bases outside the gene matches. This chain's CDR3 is CSVSAGGPGETQYF. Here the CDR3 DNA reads TGCAGCGTATCGGCGGGGGGGCCAGGAGAGACCCAGTACTTC.

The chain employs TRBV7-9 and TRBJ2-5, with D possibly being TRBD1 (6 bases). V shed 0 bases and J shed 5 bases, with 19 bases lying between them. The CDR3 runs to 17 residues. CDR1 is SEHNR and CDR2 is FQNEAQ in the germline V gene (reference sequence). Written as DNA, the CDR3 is TGTGCCAGCAGCTTAGCGCTAACCCTACAGGGCGGGGAGACCCAGTACTTC. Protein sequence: CASSLALTLQGGETQYF.

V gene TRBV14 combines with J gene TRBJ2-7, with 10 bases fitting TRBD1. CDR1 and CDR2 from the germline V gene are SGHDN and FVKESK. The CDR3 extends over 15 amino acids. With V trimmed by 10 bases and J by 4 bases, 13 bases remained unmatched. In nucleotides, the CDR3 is TGTGCCACCGACTTGGGGGACAGGGGTCAGTACGAGCAGTACTTC. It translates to CATDLGDRGQYEQYF. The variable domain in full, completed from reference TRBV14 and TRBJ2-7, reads EAGVTQFPSHSVIEKGQTVTLRCDPISGHDNLYWYRRVMGKEIKFLLHFVKESKQDESGMPNNRFLAERTGGTYSTLKVQPAELEDSGVYFCATDLGDRGQYEQYFGPGTRLTVT.

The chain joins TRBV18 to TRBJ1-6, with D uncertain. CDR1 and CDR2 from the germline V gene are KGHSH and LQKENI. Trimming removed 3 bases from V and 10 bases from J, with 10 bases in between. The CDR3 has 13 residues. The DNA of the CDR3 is TGTGCCAGCTCACCGGAGCGGGCCTCACCCCTCCACTTT. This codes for CASSPERASPLHF.

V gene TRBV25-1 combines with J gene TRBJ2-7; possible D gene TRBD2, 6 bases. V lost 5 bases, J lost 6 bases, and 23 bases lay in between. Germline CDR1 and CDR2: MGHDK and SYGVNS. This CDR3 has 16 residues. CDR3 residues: CASSPNAGKVVFEQYF. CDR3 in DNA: TGTGCCAGCAGTCCAAACGCGGGGAAGGTTGTCTTCGAGCAGTACTTC.

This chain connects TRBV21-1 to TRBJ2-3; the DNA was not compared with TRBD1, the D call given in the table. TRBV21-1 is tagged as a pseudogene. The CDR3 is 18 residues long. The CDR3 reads CASSSLRQGTPATDTQYF. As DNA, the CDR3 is TGTGCCAGCAGCAGCCTTAGACAGGGAACCCCAGCCACAGATACGCAGTATTTT.

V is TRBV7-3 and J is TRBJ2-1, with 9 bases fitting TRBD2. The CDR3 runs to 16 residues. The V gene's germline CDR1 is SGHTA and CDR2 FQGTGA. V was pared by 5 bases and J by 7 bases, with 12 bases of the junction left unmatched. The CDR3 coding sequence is TGTGCCAGCAGCACTAATAGCGGGGGAGAAGGAAATGAGCAGTTCTTC. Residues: CASSTNSGGEGNEQFF.

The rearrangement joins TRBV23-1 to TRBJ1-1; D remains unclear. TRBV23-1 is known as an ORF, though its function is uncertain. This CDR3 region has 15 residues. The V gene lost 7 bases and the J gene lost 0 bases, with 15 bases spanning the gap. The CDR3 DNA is TGCGCCAGCACCCCGGGTGAGGGTCTGAACACTGAAGCTTTCTTT. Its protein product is CASTPGEGLNTEAFF.

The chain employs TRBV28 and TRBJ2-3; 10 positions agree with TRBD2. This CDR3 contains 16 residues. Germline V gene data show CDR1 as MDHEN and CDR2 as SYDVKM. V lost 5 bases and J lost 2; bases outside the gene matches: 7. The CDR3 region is CASSERGGEHTDTQYF. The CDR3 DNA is TGTGCCAGCAGTGAGCGGGGGGGCGAACACACAGATACGCAGTATTTT.

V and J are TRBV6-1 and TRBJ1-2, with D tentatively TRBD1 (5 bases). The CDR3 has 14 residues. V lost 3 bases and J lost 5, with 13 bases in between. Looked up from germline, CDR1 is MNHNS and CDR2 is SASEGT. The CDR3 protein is CASSDKGMGYGYTF. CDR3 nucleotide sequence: TGTGCCAGCAGTGACAAGGGGATGGGGTATGGCTACACCTTC.

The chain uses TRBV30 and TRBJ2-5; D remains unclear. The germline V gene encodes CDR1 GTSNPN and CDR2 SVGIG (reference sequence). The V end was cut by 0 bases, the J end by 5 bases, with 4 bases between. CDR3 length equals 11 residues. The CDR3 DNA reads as TGTGCCTGGAGTGTCATGGAGACCCAGTACTTC. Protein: CAWSVMETQYF.

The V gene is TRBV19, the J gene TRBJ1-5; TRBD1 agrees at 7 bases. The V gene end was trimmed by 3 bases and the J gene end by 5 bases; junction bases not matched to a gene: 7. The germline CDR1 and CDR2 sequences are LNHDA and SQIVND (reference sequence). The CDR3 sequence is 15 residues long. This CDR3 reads CASSIITGVDQPQHF. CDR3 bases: TGTGCCAGTAGTATTATAACAGGGGTAGATCAGCCCCAGCATTTT.

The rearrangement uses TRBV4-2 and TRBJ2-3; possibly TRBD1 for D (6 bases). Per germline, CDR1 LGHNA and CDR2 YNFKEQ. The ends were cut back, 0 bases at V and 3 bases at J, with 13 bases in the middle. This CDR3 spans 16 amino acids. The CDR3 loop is CASSQEAGVATDTQYF. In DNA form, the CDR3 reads TGTGCCAGCAGCCAAGAAGCAGGGGTGGCTACAGATACGCAGTATTTT.

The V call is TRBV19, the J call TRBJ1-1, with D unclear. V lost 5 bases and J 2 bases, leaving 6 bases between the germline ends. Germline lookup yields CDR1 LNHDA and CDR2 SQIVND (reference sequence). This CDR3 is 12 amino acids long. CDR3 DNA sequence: TGTGCCAGTAGTCAGGAAAACACTGAAGCTTTCTTT. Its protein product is CASSQENTEAFF.

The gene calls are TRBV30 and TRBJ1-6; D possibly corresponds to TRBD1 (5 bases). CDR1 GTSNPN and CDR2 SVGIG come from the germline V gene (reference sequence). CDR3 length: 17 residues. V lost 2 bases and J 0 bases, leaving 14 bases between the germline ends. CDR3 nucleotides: TGTGCCTGGAGTTATACGGGGGAGAGCTCCTATAATTCACCCCTCCACTTT. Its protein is CAWSYTGESSYNSPLHF.

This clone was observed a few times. In DNA, the CDR3 is TGTGCCACCAGCCCACGCAGGGGTTACACTGAAGCTTTCTTT. This translates into CATSPRRGYTEAFF. The gene calls are TRBV15 and TRBJ1-1; D is possibly TRBD1 (6 bases). The CDR3 spans 14 residues. Per the germline V gene, CDR1 is LNHNV and CDR2 is YYDKDF (reference sequence). Trimming took off 5 bases at V and 3 bases at J, with 13 bases between the two ends.

The CDR3 loop reads CASSQGTGLQQYF. The DNA for the CDR3 is TGTGCCAGCAGCCAGGGGACAGGCCTCCAACAGTACTTC. The chain combines TRBV14 with TRBJ2-5, with 8 bases aligning to TRBD1. Germline CDR1 and CDR2: SGHDN and FVKESK. The CDR3 runs 13 residues. The J segment lost 11 bases and the V segment lost 3 bases, leaving 8 bases of the junction unmatched.

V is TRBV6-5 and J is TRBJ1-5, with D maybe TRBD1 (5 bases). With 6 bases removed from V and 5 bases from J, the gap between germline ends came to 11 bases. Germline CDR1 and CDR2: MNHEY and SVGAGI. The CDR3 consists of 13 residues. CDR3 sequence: CASRRTRDQPQHF. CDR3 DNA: TGTGCCAGCAGACGAACCAGGGATCAGCCCCAGCATTTT.

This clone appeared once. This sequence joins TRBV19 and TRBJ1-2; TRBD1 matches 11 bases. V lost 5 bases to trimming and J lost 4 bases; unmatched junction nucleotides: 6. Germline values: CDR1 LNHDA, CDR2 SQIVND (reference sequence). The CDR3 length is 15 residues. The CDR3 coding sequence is TGTGCCAGTAGTCACAGGACAGGGGGCACCTATGGCTACACCTTC. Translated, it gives CASSHRTGGTYGYTF.

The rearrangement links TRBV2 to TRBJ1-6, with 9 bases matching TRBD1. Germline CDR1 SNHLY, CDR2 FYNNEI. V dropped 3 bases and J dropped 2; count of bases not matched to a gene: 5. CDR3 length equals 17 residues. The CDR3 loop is CASSEDRGGTYNSPLHF. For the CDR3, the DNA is TGTGCCAGCAGTGAGGACAGGGGCGGAACCTATAATTCACCCCTCCACTTT.

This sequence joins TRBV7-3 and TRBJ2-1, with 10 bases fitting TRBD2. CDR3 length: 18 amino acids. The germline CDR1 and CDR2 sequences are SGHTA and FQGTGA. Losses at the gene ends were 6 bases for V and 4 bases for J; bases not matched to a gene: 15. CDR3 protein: CASSPRTVAGGSYNEQFF. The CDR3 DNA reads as TGTGCCAGCAGTCCGAGGACCGTAGCGGGGGGCTCTTACAATGAGCAGTTCTTC.